This TCR beta chain was recovered during a study of T cells in Graves' hyperthyroidism and ophthalmopathy. Background on the study: Any treatment followed the collection of peripheral blood at initial diagnosis. Study conclusions and caveats: Researchers report that a 13 V-J model separated ophthalmopathy from stable hyperthyroidism. Most thyroid clonotypes expanded above 0.001 were also detected in blood.

The CDR3 has 13 amino acids. Per germline, CDR1 SEHNR and CDR2 FQNEAQ (reference sequence). The V end lost 1 base, the J end lost 9 bases, and 10 bases lay between the germline ends. The diagnostic basis comprised clinical symptoms, serum thyroxine and TRAb, thyroid ultrasound and orbital computed tomography. This clonotype was seen many times. Its cognate antigen is unknown. There were TCR beta CDR3 regions amplified from RNA transcripts. The HTBI primer set was used in a first-round RT-PCR of the TCR CDR3. Via MiXCR, TCRdb re-called the multiplex PCR reads, giving one row per CDR3 protein. The sample lists some 770,000 distinct CDR3 sequences; approximately 16% were seen once.

The sample taken for sequencing was blood. The TCR originated in a man aged 18 to 30 with Graves' hyperthyroidism. This sequence joins TRBV7-9 and TRBJ2-1; D remains ambiguous. CDR3 residues: CASSLGGRSEQFF. The DNA of the CDR3 is TGTGCCAGCAGCTTAGGGGGAAGGAGTGAGCAGTTCTTC.